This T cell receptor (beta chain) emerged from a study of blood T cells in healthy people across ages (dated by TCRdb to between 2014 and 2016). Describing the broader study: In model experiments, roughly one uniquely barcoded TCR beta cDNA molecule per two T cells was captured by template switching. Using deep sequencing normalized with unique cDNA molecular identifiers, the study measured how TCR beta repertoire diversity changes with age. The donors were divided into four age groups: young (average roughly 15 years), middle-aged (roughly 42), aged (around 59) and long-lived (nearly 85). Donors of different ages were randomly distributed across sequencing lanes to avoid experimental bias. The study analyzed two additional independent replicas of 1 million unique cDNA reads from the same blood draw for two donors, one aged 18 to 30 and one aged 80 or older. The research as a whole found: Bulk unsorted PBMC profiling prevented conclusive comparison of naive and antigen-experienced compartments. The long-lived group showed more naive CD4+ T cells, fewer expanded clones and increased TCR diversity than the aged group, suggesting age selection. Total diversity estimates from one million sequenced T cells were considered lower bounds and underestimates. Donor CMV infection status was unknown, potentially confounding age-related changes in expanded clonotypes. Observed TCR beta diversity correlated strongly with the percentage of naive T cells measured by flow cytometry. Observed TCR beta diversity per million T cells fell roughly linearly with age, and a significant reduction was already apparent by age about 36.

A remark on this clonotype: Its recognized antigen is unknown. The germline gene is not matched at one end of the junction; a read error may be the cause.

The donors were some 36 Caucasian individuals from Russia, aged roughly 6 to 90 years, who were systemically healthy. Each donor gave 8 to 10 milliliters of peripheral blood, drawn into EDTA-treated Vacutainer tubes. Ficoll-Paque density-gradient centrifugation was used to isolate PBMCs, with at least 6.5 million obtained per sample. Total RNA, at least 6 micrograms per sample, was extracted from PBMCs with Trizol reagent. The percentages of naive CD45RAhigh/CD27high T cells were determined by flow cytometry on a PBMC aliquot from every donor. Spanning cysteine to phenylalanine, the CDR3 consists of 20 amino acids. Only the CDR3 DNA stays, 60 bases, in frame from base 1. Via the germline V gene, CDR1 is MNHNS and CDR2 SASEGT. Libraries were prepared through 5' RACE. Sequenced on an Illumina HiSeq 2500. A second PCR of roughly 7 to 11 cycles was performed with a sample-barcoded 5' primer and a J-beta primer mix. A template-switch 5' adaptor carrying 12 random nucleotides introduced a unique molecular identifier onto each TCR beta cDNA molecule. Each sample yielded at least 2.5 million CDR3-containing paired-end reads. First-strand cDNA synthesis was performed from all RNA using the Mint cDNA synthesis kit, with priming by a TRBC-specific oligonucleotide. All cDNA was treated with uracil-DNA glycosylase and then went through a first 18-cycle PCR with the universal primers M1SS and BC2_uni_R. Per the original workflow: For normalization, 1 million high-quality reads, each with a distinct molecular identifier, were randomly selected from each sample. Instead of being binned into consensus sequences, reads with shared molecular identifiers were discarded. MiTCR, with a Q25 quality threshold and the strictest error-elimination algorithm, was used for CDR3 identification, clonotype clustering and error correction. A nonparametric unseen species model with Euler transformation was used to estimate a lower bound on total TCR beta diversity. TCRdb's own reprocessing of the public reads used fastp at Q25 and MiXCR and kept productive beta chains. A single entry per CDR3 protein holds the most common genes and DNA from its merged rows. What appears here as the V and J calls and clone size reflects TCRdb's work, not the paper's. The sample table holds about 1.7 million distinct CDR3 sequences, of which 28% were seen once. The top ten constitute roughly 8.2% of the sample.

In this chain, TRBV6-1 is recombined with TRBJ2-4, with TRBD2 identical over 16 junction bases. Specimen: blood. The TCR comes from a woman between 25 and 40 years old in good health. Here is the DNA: TGTGCCAGCAGTCAAGGGACTAGCGGGAGGGCCCTCGGGGCCAAAAACATCCAGTACTTC. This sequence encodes CASSQGTSGRALGAKNIQYF.